This T cell receptor (beta chain) was profiled in a study of shared clonotypes between healthy human individuals. This CDR3 is built from 16 residues. Per the germline V gene, CDR1 is SGHAT and CDR2 is FQNNGV. V dropped 5 bases and J dropped 2; count of bases not matched to a gene: 11. The genomic DNA of each subset was split evenly across several immunoSEQ plates. TCRdb keeps only in-frame clones here, not all; method: immunoSEQ multiplex PCR. Of roughly 2.2 million clones listed, roughly 90% were seen once; the top ten hold about 0.41%. Specimen: naive CD4+ T cells from PBMCs. Regarding subset: CD45RA+ positively selected. V and J are TRBV11-2 and TRBJ2-7; 8 positions match TRBD2. This receptor was taken from a man in his late teens or twenties in good health. Some clones in this sample may be carry-over from other donors' samples. The CDR3 DNA reads as TGTGCCAGCAGCCCAAGCCGACTAGCGAGCACCTACGAGCAGTACTTC. Protein product: CASSPSRLASTYEQYF.